Listed below are T cell receptor beta chains from one sample, sequenced in a study of long-term antiretroviral therapy in people with HIV. The data were produced by immunoSEQ multiplex PCR, yet TCRdb's version contains in-frame clones alone and is incomplete. The table includes more than 15,000 clones, about 94% detected once. The sequencing used unsorted PBMCs, collected roughly 6.4 years after starting antiretroviral therapy. The receptor set was obtained from a woman between 50 and 59 years old with HIV. Each CDR3 is given with its conserved first and last residue. Fields, in order: J gene, D gene, V gene, CDR3 protein. D genes are given only for firm matches.

>TRBJ1-1|-|TRBV29-1
CSDHDPAAFF
>TRBJ1-2|TRBD1|TRBV2
CASTLTGARPGGGYTF
>TRBJ1-2|-|TRBV4-1
CASSQDGQGFNYGYTF
>TRBJ2-2|TRBD1|TRBV5-6
CASSQGQGHTGELFF
>TRBJ2-5|-|TRBV7-2
CASSPQRTVQETQYF
>TRBJ1-5|TRBD1|TRBV5-1
CASSLGDRNQPQHF
>TRBJ2-5|TRBD1|TRBV2
CASSDGQGGWETQYF
>TRBJ2-7|TRBD2|TRBV27
CASSRGLAGVYEQYF
>TRBJ1-5|TRBD1|TRBV4-2
CASSQDKDREGQPQHF
>TRBJ1-1|TRBD1|TRBV27
CASSFTGVGTEAFF
>TRBJ1-5|-|TRBV9
CASSVEGGTQHF
>TRBJ1-1|TRBD1|TRBV11-1
CASSARQGNTEAFF
>TRBJ2-1|-|TRBV7-7
CASSLYRATRGPYEQFF
>TRBJ1-4|-|TRBV4-1
CASSHTWGEKLFF
>TRBJ1-2|-|TRBV7-8
CASSLARGGRDGYTF
>TRBJ2-1|TRBD2|TRBV10-2
CASSKTGTSGNYEQFF
>TRBJ2-7|TRBD2|TRBV19
CASSLQGTSGTPYEQYF
>TRBJ2-2|TRBD2|TRBV19
CASKRGGTSGYTGELFF
>TRBJ2-7|-|TRBV10-3
CASSGAYEQYF
>TRBJ2-7|TRBD2|TRBV4-1
CASSGTSGTYEQYF
>TRBJ2-2|-|TRBV28
CASSFYKGELFF
>TRBJ2-3|-|TRBV7-9
CASRQGPLTDTQYF
>TRBJ1-5|-|TRBV20-1
CSAREGQPQHF
>TRBJ2-7|TRBD2|TRBV5-1
CASSLGSSGRPYEQYF
>TRBJ2-1|-|TRBV19
CASSEGPYNEQFF
>TRBJ2-7|TRBD1|TRBV7-6
CASSLLGQGIVHEQYF
>TRBJ2-7|TRBD2|TRBV7-9
CASSLVLWKRELSF
>TRBJ1-2|-|TRBV2
CASSARYGYTF
>TRBJ2-7|-|TRBV6-5
CASSYGGSRYEQYF
>TRBJ1-2|TRBD1|TRBV5-4
CASSPGQGGYTF
>TRBJ1-2|-|TRBV6-5
CASSYRLTENYGYTF
>TRBJ2-7|-|TRBV27
CASSLSVGQKAYEQYF
>TRBJ1-2|-|TRBV28
CASSLVREFGDGYTF
>TRBJ2-7|TRBD2|TRBV2
CASSEALTSEYEQYF
>TRBJ2-5|-|TRBV29-1
CSVGGIQETQYF